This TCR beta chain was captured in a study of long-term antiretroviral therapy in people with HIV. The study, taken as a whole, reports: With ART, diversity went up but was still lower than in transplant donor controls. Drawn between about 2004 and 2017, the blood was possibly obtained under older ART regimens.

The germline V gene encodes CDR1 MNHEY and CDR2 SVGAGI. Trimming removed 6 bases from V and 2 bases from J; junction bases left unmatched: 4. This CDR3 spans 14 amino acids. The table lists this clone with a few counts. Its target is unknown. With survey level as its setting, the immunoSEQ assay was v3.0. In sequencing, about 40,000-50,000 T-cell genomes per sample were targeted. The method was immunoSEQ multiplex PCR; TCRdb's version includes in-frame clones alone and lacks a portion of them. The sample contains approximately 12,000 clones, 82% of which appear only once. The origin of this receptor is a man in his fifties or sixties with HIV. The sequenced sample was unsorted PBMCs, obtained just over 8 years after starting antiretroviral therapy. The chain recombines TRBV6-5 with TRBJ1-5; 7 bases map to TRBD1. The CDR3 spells CASRGRGGNQPQHF. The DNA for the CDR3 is TGTGCCAGCAGAGGCAGGGGGGGCAATCAGCCCCAGCATTTT.